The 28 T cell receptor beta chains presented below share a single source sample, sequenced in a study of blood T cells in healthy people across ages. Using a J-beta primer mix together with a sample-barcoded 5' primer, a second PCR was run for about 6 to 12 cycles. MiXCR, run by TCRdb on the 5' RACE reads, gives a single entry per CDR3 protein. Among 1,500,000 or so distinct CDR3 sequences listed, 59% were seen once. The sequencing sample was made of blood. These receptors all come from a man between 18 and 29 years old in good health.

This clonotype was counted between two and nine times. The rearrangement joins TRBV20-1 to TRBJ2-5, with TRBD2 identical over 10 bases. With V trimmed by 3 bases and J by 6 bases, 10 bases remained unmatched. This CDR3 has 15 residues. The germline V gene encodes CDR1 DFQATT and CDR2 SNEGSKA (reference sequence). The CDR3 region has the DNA TGCAGTGCTAGCAGAGCGGGGGGGCCTGGGAAGACCCAGTACTTC. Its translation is CSASRAGGPGKTQYF.

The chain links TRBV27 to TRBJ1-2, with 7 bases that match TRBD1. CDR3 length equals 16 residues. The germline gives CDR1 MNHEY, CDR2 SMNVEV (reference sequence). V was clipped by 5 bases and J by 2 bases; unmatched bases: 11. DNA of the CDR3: TGTGCCAGCAGTCCTATCTGGACAGGAGAGAACTATGGCTACACCTTC. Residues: CASSPIWTGENYGYTF.

The CDR3 protein is CASSIVQGAAEAFF. DNA for the CDR3: TGTGCCAGCAGCATAGTACAGGGGGCGGCTGAAGCTTTCTTT. J is TRBJ1-1 and V is TRBV7-2, with 9 bases that match TRBD1. Germline-derived CDR1 and CDR2 are SGHTA and FQGNSA. Unmatched junction bases numbered 7, after V lost 5 bases and J lost 6 bases. The CDR3 totals 14 residues.

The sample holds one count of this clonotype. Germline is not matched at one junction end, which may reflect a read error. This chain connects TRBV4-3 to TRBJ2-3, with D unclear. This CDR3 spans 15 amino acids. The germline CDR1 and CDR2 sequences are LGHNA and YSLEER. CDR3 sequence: CASSQARPITDTLYF. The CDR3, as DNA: TGCGCCAGCAGCCAAGCTCGGCCCATCACAGATACGCTGTATTTT.

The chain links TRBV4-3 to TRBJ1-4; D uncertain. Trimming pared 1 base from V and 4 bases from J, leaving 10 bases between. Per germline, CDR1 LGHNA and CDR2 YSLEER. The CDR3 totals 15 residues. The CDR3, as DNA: TGCGCCAGCAGCCAAGTCGCCGGATTTAATGAAAAACTGTTTTTT. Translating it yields CASSQVAGFNEKLFF.

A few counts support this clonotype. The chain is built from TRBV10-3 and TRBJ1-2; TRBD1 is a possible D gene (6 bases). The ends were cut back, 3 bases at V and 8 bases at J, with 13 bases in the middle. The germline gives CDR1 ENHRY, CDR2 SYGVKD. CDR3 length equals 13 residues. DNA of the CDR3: TGTGCCATCAGTGATTTGGGGGCGGAAGGCTACACCTTC. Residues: CAISDLGAEGYTF.

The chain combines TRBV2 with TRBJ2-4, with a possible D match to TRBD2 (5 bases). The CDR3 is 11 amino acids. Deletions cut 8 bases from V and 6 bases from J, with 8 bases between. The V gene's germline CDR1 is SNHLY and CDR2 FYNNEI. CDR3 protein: CASLGGNIQYF. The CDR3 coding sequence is TGTGCCAGCCTTGGAGGAAACATTCAGTACTTC.

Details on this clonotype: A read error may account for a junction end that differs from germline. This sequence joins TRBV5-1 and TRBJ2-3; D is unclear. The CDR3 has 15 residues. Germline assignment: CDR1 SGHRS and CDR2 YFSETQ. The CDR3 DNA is TGTGCCAGCAGTCTGGACGGTTCTAGCACAGATACGCAGTATTTT. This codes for CASSLDGSSTDTQYF.

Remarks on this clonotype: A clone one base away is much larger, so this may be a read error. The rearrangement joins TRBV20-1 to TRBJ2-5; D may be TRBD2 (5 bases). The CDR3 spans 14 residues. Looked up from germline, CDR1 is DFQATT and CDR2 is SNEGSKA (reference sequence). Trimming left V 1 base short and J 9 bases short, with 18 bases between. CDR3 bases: TGCAGTGCTAGAGCGGGATTGAATATGGAGGCCCAGTACTTC. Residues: CSARAGLNMEAQYF.

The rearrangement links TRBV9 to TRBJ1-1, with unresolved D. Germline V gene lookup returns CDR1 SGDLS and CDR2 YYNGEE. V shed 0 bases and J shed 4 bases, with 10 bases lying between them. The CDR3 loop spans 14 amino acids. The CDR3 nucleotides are TGTGCCAGCAGCGTAGGAGCGCCAGTCACTGAAGCTTTCTTT. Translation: CASSVGAPVTEAFF. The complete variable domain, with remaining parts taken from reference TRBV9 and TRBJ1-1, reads DSGVTQTPKHLITATGQRVTLRCSPRSGDLSVYWYQQSLDQGLQFLIQYYNGEERAKGNILERFSAQQFPDLHSELNLSSLELGDSALYFCASSVGAPVTEAFFGQGTRLTVV.

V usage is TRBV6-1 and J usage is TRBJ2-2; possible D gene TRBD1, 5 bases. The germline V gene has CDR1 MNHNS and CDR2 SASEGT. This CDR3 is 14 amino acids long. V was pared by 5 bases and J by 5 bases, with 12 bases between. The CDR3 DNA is TGTGCCAGCAGTTTTGACAGAATAACCGGGGAGCTGTTTTTT. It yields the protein CASSFDRITGELFF.

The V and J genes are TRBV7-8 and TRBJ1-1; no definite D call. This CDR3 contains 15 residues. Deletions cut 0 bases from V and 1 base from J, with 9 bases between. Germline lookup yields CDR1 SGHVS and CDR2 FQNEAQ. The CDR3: CASSLAHLPNTEAFF. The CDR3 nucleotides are TGTGCCAGCAGCTTAGCTCACCTACCGAACACTGAAGCTTTCTTT.

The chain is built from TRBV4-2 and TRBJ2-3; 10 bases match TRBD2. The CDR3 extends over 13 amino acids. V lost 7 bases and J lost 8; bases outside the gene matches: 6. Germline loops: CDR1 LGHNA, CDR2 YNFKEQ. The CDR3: CASTTSGVLTQYF. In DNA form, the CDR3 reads TGTGCCAGCACAACTAGCGGGGTTCTTACGCAGTATTTT.

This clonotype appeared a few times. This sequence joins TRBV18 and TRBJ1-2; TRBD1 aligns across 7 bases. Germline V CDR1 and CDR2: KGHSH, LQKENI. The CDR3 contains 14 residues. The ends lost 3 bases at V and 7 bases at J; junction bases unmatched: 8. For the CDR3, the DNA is TGTGCCAGCTCACCGGACAGGCTGGGGCTTGGCTACACCTTC. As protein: CASSPDRLGLGYTF.

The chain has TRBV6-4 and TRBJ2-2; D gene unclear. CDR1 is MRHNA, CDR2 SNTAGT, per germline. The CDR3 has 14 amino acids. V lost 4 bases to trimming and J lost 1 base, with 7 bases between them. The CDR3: CASSAHGNTGELFF. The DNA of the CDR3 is TGTGCCAGCAGTGCCCACGGGAACACCGGGGAGCTGTTTTTT.

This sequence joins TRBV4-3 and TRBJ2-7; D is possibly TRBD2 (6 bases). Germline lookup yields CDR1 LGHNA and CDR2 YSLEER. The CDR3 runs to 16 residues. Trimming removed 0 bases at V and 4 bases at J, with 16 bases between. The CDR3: CASSQDLLGGGYEQYF. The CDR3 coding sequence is TGCGCCAGCAGCCAAGACCTACTGGGCGGAGGGTACGAGCAGTACTTC.

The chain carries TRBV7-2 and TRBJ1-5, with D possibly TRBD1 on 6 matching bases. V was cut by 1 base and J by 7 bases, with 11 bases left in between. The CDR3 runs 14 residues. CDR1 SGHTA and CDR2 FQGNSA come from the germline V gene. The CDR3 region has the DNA TGTGCCAGCAGCTTAGACAGGGTAAAACAGCCCCAGCATTTT. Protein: CASSLDRVKQPQHF.

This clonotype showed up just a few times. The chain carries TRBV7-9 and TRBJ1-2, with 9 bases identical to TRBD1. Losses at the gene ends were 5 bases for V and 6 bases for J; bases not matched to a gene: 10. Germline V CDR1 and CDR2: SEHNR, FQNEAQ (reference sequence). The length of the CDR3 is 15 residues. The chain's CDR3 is CASSLLVGQGDGYTF. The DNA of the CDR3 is TGTGCCAGCAGCCTACTGGTGGGACAGGGAGATGGCTACACCTTC. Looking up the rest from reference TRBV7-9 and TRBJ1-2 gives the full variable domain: DTGVSQNPRHKITKRGQNVTFRCDPISEHNRLYWYRQTLGQGPEFLTYFQNEAQLEKSRLLSDRFSAERPKGSFSTLEIQRTEQGDSAMYLCASSLLVGQGDGYTFGSGTRLTVV.

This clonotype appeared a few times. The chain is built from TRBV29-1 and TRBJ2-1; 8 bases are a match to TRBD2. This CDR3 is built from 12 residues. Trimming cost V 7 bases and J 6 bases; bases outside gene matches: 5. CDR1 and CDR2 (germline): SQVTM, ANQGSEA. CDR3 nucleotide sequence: TGCAGCGCCGGGACTAGTGGCAATGAGCAGTTCTTC. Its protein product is CSAGTSGNEQFF.

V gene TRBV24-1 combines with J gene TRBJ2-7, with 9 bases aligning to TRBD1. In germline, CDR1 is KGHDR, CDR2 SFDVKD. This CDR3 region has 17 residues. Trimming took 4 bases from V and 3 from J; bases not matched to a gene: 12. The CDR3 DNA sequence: TGTGCCACCAGTGAATCAAACAGGGGGCGCGGGCGCTACGAGCAGTACTTC. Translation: CATSESNRGRGRYEQYF.

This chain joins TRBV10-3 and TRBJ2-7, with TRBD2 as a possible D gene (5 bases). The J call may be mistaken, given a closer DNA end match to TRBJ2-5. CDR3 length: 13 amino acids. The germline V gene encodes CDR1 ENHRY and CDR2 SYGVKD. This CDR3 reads CANRSRGWETQYF. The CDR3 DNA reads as TGTGCCAACAGATCACGGGGTTGGGAGACCCAGTACTTC.

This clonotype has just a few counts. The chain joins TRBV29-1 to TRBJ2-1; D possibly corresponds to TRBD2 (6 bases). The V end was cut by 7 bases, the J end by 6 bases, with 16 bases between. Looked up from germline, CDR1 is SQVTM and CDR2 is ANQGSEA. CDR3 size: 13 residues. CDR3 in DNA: TGCAGCGCCCACCCGACTAGTGCCAATGAGCAGTTCTTC. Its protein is CSAHPTSANEQFF.

Here the CDR3 DNA reads TGCGCCAGCAGTGAGTCGACTAGCGGCACAGATACGCAGTATTTT. Amino acid sequence: CASSESTSGTDTQYF. The V gene is TRBV10-2, the J gene TRBJ2-3, with TRBD2 identical over 8 bases. This CDR3 has 15 amino acids. Losses at the gene ends were 0 bases for V and 1 base for J; bases not matched to a gene: 0. Germline V CDR1 and CDR2: WSHSY, SAAADI.

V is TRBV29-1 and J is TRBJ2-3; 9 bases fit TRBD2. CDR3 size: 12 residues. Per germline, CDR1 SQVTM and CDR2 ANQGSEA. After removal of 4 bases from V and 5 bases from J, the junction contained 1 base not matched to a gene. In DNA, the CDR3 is TGCAGCGTTGTAGCGGGGGAAGATACGCAGTATTTT. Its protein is CSVVAGEDTQYF.

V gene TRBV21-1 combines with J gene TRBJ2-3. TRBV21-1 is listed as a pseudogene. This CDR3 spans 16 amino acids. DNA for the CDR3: TGTGCCAGCAGCAAAGAGGAGACCCCGATGGAAGATACGCAGTATTTT. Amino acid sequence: CASSKEETPMEDTQYF.

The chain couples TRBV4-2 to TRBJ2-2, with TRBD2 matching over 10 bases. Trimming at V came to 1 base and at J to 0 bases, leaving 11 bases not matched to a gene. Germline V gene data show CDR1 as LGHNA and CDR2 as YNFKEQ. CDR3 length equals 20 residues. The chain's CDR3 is CASSQGASGGFITNTGELFF. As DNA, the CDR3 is TGTGCCAGCAGCCAAGGCGCTAGCGGGGGCTTCATCACGAACACCGGGGAGCTGTTTTTT.

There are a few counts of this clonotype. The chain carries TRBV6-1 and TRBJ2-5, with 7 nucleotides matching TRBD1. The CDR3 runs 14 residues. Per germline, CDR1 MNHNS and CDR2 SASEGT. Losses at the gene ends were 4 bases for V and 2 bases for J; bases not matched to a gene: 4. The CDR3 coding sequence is TGTGCCAGCAGTGGGTGGGACAGACAAGAGACCCAGTACTTC. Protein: CASSGWDRQETQYF.

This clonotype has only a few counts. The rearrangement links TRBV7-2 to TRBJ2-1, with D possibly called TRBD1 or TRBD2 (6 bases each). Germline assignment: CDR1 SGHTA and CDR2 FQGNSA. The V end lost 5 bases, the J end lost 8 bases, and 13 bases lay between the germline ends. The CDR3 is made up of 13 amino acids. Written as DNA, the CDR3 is TGTGCCAGCAGCCCTCCCGGGGGCCATGAGCAGTTCTTC. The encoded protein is CASSPPGGHEQFF.